This T cell receptor beta chain was obtained from a study of OX40 agonist ivuxolimab in advanced cancers. Background on the study: In three patients, partial responses were observed, one with hepatocellular carcinoma and two with cutaneous melanoma. Study-level findings and limits: Partial responders treated at 0.1-3.0 mg/kg exhibited clonal expansion among the lowest measured.

As regards this clone: What it recognizes is unknown.

Clones were sequenced by immunoSEQ multiplex PCR, and TCRdb holds only the in-frame ones, with some missing. The sample includes 20,000 to 30,000 clones, roughly 75% of them seen just once. There are 15 residues in the CDR3. Germline loops: CDR1 MGHRA, CDR2 YSYEKL. J lost 7 bases, V lost 4 bases, and 10 bases had no gene match. Here the sequenced sample was CD4+ or CD8+ T cells sorted from blood, taken in a trial of the OX40 agonist ivuxolimab. The chain combines TRBV4-1 with TRBJ2-5; TRBD2 agrees at 9 bases. The origin of this receptor is an adult with an advanced solid tumor such as melanoma, head and neck, liver or kidney cancer. The CDR3 protein is CASSRDPGLALTQYF. As DNA, the CDR3 is TGCGCCAGCAGCCGCGATCCAGGACTAGCGCTGACCCAGTACTTC.